This T cell receptor beta chain was documented in a study of cytomegalovirus exposure and HLA in healthy donors. Whole-study findings and limits: In vitro data verified a few CMV-associated chains as specific for CMV antigens. A prior analysis recorded that most TCR beta V segments were productive about 87% or about 30% of the time.

In this sample, this clone turned up once. Its target is unknown. V trimming: 5 bases; J trimming: 4 bases; junction bases outside the gene matches: 11. Germline CDR1 is SGDLS and CDR2 is YYNGEE. This CDR3 is 18 amino acids long. Vbeta (60) and Jbeta (13) primers were used in the PCR. Sequenced by immunoSEQ multiplex PCR; TCRdb stores in-frame clones only, minus some. The table lists 150,000 to 200,000 clones, approximately 73% of them singletons. This rearrangement joins TRBV9 to TRBJ1-6; 11 positions match TRBD1. The sequence was obtained from a woman in her twenties or thirties in good health and CMV-seropositive. The sequenced sample was PBMCs. The CDR3 region has the DNA TGTGCCAGCAGTCCGGGACAGGGGGAGGTTGGGTATAATTCACCCCTCCACTTT. Translated: CASSPGQGEVGYNSPLHF.